Listed below are T cell receptor beta chains from one sample, sequenced in a study of blood T cells in healthy people across ages. TCRdb re-analysed the 5' RACE reads in MiXCR, keeping a single row per CDR3 protein. Found here are about 1.1 million distinct CDR3 sequences, under 40% of them singletons; the top ten hold under 15%. The material sequenced was blood. The receptors derive from a man aged 18 to 35 in good health. The CDR3 runs from the conserved cysteine through the conserved F or W. A D gene is named only where the DNA matches it firmly. The size entry is marked missing in some rows and otherwise reads once, few, many or a size class.

clone_size d_call j_call v_call cdr3_nt cdr3_aa
few . TRBJ2-1 TRBV4-1 TGCGCCAGTAGCCCAGGGCCAACGGGGGCCCCATACAATGAGCAGTTCTTC CASSPGPTGAPYNEQFF
few . TRBJ2-4 TRBV7-2 TGTGCCAGCAGCAAAGGTGGGGGGGCCAAAAACATTCAGTACTTC CASSKGGGAKNIQYF
many . TRBJ2-1 TRBV4-3 TGCGCCAGCAGCCAAGATTCAACCGGGACCTACAATGAGCAGTTCTTC CASSQDSTGTYNEQFF
. . TRBJ2-2 TRBV9 TGTGCCAGCACAAACAGGGTGAGCGGCACCGGGGAGCTGTTTTTT CASTNRVSGTGELFF
. . TRBJ2-7 TRBV28 TGTGCCAGCAGACCCACAGGGAACAACGAGCAGTACTTC CASRPTGNNEQYF
few TRBD2 TRBJ2-5 TRBV28 TGTGCCAGCAGGGGAGGGGCGGTAGAGACCCAGTACTTC CASRGGAVETQYF
. . TRBJ2-1 TRBV6-2/TRBV6-3 TGTGCCAGCAGCCAGACATACCTCAACAATGAGCAGTTCTTC CASSQTYLNNEQFF
once TRBD1 TRBJ1-2 TRBV12-3/TRBV12-4 TGTGCCAGCAGCCGTGGGACAGGGGGGATCGGTTATGGCTACACCTTC CASSRGTGGIGYGYTF
few . TRBJ2-1 TRBV4-1 TGCGCCAGCAGCTTTGTCGGGCGGGACAGATACAATGAGCAGTTCTTC CASSFVGRDRYNEQFF
few TRBD2 TRBJ2-5 TRBV27 TGTGCCAGCAGTTTCTGGACTAGCGGGGGGGCTCCAGAGACCCAGTACTTC CASSFWTSGGAPETQYF
few TRBD1 TRBJ1-2 TRBV4-3 TGCGCCAGCAGCCAAGAATATACAGGGGCCACTGGCTACACCTTC CASSQEYTGATGYTF
many . TRBJ2-1 TRBV29-1 TGCAGCGTCCGGGGAATCTCCTACAATGAGCAGTTCTTC CSVRGISYNEQFF
. TRBD1 TRBJ1-6 TRBV18 TGTGCCAGCTCACCTCAGGCGACAGGGCTGAATAATTCACCCCTCCACTTT CASSPQATGLNNSPLHF
few . TRBJ2-1 TRBV5-1 TGCGCCAGCAGCCACGGTCGGACTGGCAATGAGCAGTTCTTC CASSHGRTGNEQFF
. . TRBJ1-1 TRBV20-1 TGCAGTGCTTACAGGGCCCTGAACACTGAAGCTTTCTTT CSAYRALNTEAFF
. . TRBJ2-2 TRBV2 TGTGCCAGCAGTGAAGCCCACGGCACCGGGGAGCTGTTTTTT CASSEAHGTGELFF
many . TRBJ2-1 TRBV5-8 TGTGCCAGCAGCTTGGAGGCCCGGACCTACAATGAGCAGTTCTTC CASSLEARTYNEQFF
. . TRBJ1-1 TRBV6-1 TGTGCCAGCAGGCCCCTTGACAGGCCATGGGGTGGCACTGAAGCTTTCTTT CASRPLDRPWGGTEAFF
. . TRBJ1-4 TRBV20-1 TGCAGTGCCCGAGCAGGCAGCCCAAATGAAAAACTGTTTTTT CSARAGSPNEKLFF
. . TRBJ1-1 TRBV6-5 TGTGCCAGCAGCACTACGGGTTTAAGTGACACTGAAGCTTTCTTT CASSTTGLSDTEAFF
. . TRBJ2-5 TRBV12-3/TRBV12-4 TGTGCCAGCAGTTTGGGCAGTGACCGGGAGCAGTACTTC CASSLGSDREQYF
few . TRBJ2-3 TRBV10-3 TGTGCCATCAGTGAGCCGACAGGGACTGGGACAGATACGCAGTATTTT CAISEPTGTGTDTQYF
few . TRBJ1-1 TRBV15 TGTGCCACCAGCCCCAGCCGGGCCCCGAACACTGAAGCTTTCTTT CATSPSRAPNTEAFF
. . TRBJ2-5 TRBV14 TGTGCCAGCAGCCAACGGACAGCCTACAATGAGCAGTACTTC CASSQRTAYNEQYF
. TRBD1 TRBJ1-2 TRBV5-1 TGCGCCAGCAGCTTGGGAGGGGACAGGGCTAACTATGGCTACACCTTC CASSLGGDRANYGYTF
. TRBD1 TRBJ1-2 TRBV7-9 TGTGCCAGCAGCTTAGGACGATCAGGACAGGGAGAGTATGGCTACACCTTC CASSLGRSGQGEYGYTF
. . TRBJ1-5 TRBV2 TGTGCCAGCAGTGGAGAAGCTCAGCCCCAGCATTTT CASSGEAQPQHF
. TRBD2 TRBJ2-1 TRBV6-2/TRBV6-3 TGTGTCAGCAGTTACTCGTCGGAACCGGGACTAGAAAACAATGAGCAGTTCTTC CVSSYSSEPGLENNEQFF
. TRBD2 TRBJ2-3 TRBV6-1 TGTGCCAGCAGTAGCACTAGCGTCCATACGCAGTATTTT CASSSTSVHTQYF
few . TRBJ2-3 TRBV11-2 TGTGCCAGCGGCCTGCGAGGGAAGGCCACAGATACGCAGTATTTT CASGLRGKATDTQYF
. . TRBJ2-3 TRBV5-1 TGCGCCAGCAGCTCCGTAGTGAGCACAGAGACGCAGTATTTT CASSSVVSTETQYF
. . TRBJ2-3 TRBV20-1 TGCAGTGCTAGAATTGAGCTGGGCCCAGATACGCAGTATTTT CSARIELGPDTQYF
few . TRBJ2-6 TRBV27 TGTGCCAGCAGTTACGGACAGCCTGGGGCCAACGTCCTGACTTTC CASSYGQPGANVLTF
. . TRBJ1-1 TRBV15 TGTGCCACCAGCAGTGAGCCCCGAGCGTACACTGAAGCTTTCTTT CATSSEPRAYTEAFF
few TRBD2 TRBJ2-7 TRBV20-1 TGCAGTGCTAGGGGGTCGGGCAGGGAGGGTCCCTACGAGCAGTACTTC CSARGSGREGPYEQYF
. TRBD1 TRBJ2-2 TRBV2 TGTGCCACCAAGCCCGGGACAGGGCGGCCCGGGGAGCTGTTTTTT CATKPGTGRPGELFF
. . TRBJ1-1 TRBV10-3 TGTGCCATCAGTGAGTTGTCAACGAACACTGAAGCTTTCTTT CAISELSTNTEAFF
. . TRBJ2-3 TRBV11-3 TGTGCCAGCAGCTTGGCTAGCTCACCAGATACGCAGTATTTT CASSLASSPDTQYF
. TRBD1 TRBJ2-5 TRBV6-2/TRBV6-3 TGTGCCAGCAGTCTCGACAGGGCCTACCAAGAGACCCAGTACTTC CASSLDRAYQETQYF
. TRBD1 TRBJ2-1 TRBV4-1 TGCGCCAGCAGCCAACCTTACCGGGACAGGAGCTACAATGAGCAGTTCTTC CASSQPYRDRSYNEQFF
few . TRBJ2-7 TRBV28 TGTGCCAGCAGTTTGTCAGGACGAAATGAGCAGTACTTC CASSLSGRNEQYF
. . TRBJ2-1 TRBV14 TGTGCCAGCAGCCCACAGGGCGTAGAGCAGTTCTTC CASSPQGVEQFF
few TRBD2 TRBJ2-1 TRBV12-3/TRBV12-4 TGTGCCAGCAGTCTAGGACTAGCGGGGGTAGCCTACAATGAGCAGTTCTTC CASSLGLAGVAYNEQFF
. . TRBJ1-5 TRBV27 TGTGCCAGCAGTTTAGGACAGATTAATCAGCCCCAGCATTTT CASSLGQINQPQHF
. . TRBJ2-3 TRBV20-1 TGCAGTGCTAGAGCGCGGGTGAGCACAGATACGCAGTATTTT CSARARVSTDTQYF
. . TRBJ2-1 TRBV9 TGTGCCAGCAGCGTAGGAAGGGTTACCTACAATGAGCAGTTCTTC CASSVGRVTYNEQFF
. . TRBJ2-5 TRBV2 TGTGCCAGCAGTGACCCCAACACCCAAGAGACCCAGTACTTC CASSDPNTQETQYF
. TRBD1 TRBJ1-6 TRBV5-1 TGCGCCAGCAGCTCAAGACAGGGTTCCTATAATCCACCCCTCCACTTT CASSSRQGSYNPPLHF